The 32 T cell receptor beta chains below were found in one sample sequenced in a study of T-cell memory formation after mild COVID-19. TCRdb ran MiXCR on the 5' RACE reads and lists one entry per CDR3 protein. The sample records around 510,000 distinct CDR3 sequences, roughly 21% being singletons. Sequencing was carried out using PBMCs or a T cell subset sorted from them (not recorded which). These receptors came from an adult woman who had mild COVID-19 (a few samples of this study predate the infection). Cell type and time point are not known.

This clonotype was observed at least ten times. The DNA of the CDR3 is TGTGCCAGCAGTCAAAGGGGCACCGGGGAGCTGTTTTTT. Its translation is CASSQRGTGELFF. The gene calls are TRBV12-3 or TRBV12-4 and TRBJ2-2, with a possible D match to TRBD1 (5 bases). Trimming took off 5 bases at V and 4 bases at J, with 8 bases between the two ends. This CDR3 has 13 amino acids.

This clonotype was recorded at least ten times. One end of the junction does not line up with germline, which may come from a read error. This chain joins TRBV5-1 and TRBJ2-7, with 9 bases matching TRBD1. The CDR3 is 12 residues long. Germline CDR1 reads SGHRS; CDR2 reads YFSETQ. In DNA, the CDR3 is TGTGCCAGCAGCAGGGACAGGGACGAGCAGTACTTC. This sequence encodes CASSRDRDEQYF.

V is TRBV5-1 and J is TRBJ2-4, with D maybe TRBD2 (5 bases). CDR1 and CDR2 from the germline V gene are SGHRS and YFSETQ. V lost 4 bases and J lost 1, with 9 bases in between. CDR3 length: 14 residues. CDR3 region: CASSHGKAKNIQYF. The CDR3 nucleotides read TGCGCCAGCAGCCACGGGAAGGCCAAAAACATTCAGTACTTC.

The CDR3 coding sequence is TGTGCCAGCACCCCCGGAAGGAGAGGTACGCAGTATTTT. Its translation: CASTPGRRGTQYF. The chain recombines TRBV12-3 or TRBV12-4 with TRBJ2-3; no clear D gene. The CDR3 is 13 amino acids. V was trimmed by 7 bases and J by 8 bases, leaving 16 bases between them.

This clonotype was observed a handful of times. V usage is TRBV29-1 and J usage is TRBJ2-1, with D unclear. CDR3 length: 10 amino acids. Germline loops: CDR1 SQVTM, CDR2 ANQGSEA. V was clipped by 4 bases and J by 6 bases, with 4 bases between them. The DNA of the CDR3 is TGCAGCGTTGGGATCAATGAGCAGTTCTTC. As protein: CSVGINEQFF.

The V gene is TRBV10-3, the J gene TRBJ2-2, with 13 bases matching TRBD2. The CDR3 contains 18 residues. Germline CDR1 and CDR2: ENHRY and SYGVKD. V lost 5 bases to trimming and J lost 0 bases; unmatched junction nucleotides: 6. CDR3 residues: CAISFGLAGVANTGELFF. Here the CDR3 DNA reads TGTGCCATCAGTTTTGGACTAGCGGGAGTCGCGAACACCGGGGAGCTGTTTTTT.

This clonotype was found a few times. J is TRBJ2-5 and V is TRBV5-4; tentative D call: TRBD1 (6 bases). CDR3 size: 13 residues. Trimming took 2 bases from V and 6 from J, leaving 11 bases between them. CDR1 is SGHNT and CDR2 is YYREEE in the germline V gene (reference sequence). In DNA form, the CDR3 reads TGTGCCAGCAGCTTTGTGCAGGGGAAGACCCAGTACTTC. Translating gives CASSFVQGKTQYF.

V and J are TRBV20-1 and TRBJ2-3, with 7 nucleotides matching TRBD2. The CDR3 is 14 residues long. Germline values: CDR1 DFQATT, CDR2 SNEGSKA (reference sequence). V lost 5 bases to trimming and J lost 0 bases; unmatched junction nucleotides: 5. The chain's CDR3 is CSAAPSGSTDTQYF. In nucleotides, the CDR3 is TGCAGTGCTGCTCCTAGCGGCAGCACAGATACGCAGTATTTT.

In the case of this clonotype: Its ends do not fully match the called genes, so a read error is possible. The chain combines TRBV7-9 with TRBJ2-7; D possibly matches TRBD1 or TRBD2 (6 bases each). This CDR3 is 14 amino acids long. Germline V gene data show CDR1 as SEHNR and CDR2 as FQNEAQ (reference sequence). The CDR3 region has the DNA TGTGACAGCAGCAATTATAGGGGGGCCTACGAGCAGTACTTC. This encodes CDSSNYRGAYEQYF.

The V gene is TRBV7-2, the J gene TRBJ2-3; D gene unclear. V was trimmed by 3 bases and J by 0 bases, leaving 16 bases between them. The CDR3 totals 17 residues. Germline V gene data show CDR1 as SGHTA and CDR2 as FQGNSA. Here the CDR3 DNA reads TGTGCCAGCAGCTTGATACGGAGTTGGTATAGCACAGATACGCAGTATTTT. Its translation: CASSLIRSWYSTDTQYF.

The chain is built from TRBV9 and TRBJ2-3, with a possible D match to TRBD1 (6 bases). This CDR3 is built from 14 residues. V lost 3 bases and J 2 bases, leaving 10 bases between the germline ends. CDR1 SGDLS and CDR2 YYNGEE come from the germline V gene. CDR3 sequence: CASSGGRNTDTQYF. CDR3 nucleotides: TGTGCCAGCAGCGGGGGGCGAAACACAGATACGCAGTATTTT.

CDR3 loop: CASSSTDRLGDTQYF. The CDR3 nucleotides read TGTGCCAGCAGCTCCACGGACAGGTTGGGAGATACCCAGTACTTC. The chain recombines TRBV7-6 with TRBJ2-5; the match to TRBD1 covers 7 bases. Unmatched junction bases numbered 13, after V lost 4 bases and J lost 8 bases. CDR1 and CDR2 (germline): SGHVS, FNYEAQ. The CDR3 runs 15 residues.

Only a few counts were recorded for this clonotype. The J gene is TRBJ1-1, the V gene TRBV11-3; weak D call: TRBD1 (6 bases). The CDR3 contains 15 residues. Germline V lookup: CDR1 SGHNT, CDR2 YENEEA. Trimming took 5 bases from V and 0 from J, leaving 13 bases between them. As DNA, the CDR3 is TGTGCCAGCAGCCCAGGGGCCATTATGAACACTGAAGCTTTCTTT. Its protein is CASSPGAIMNTEAFF.

The table lists this clonotype with a few counts. The V and J genes are TRBV29-1 and TRBJ1-2, with a weak D call TRBD1 (6 bases). CDR1 and CDR2 (germline): SQVTM, ANQGSEA. Trimming left V 7 bases short and J 3 bases short, with 18 bases between. The CDR3 contains 14 residues. This CDR3 reads CSAGGRDGHYGYTF. DNA of the CDR3: TGCAGCGCTGGGGGCCGGGACGGCCACTATGGCTACACCTTC.

This clonotype was counted between two and nine times. V and J are TRBV20-1 and TRBJ1-1; 12 bases agree with TRBD1. V was pared by 3 bases and J by 4 bases, with 9 bases of the junction left unmatched. Germline CDR1 reads DFQATT; CDR2 reads SNEGSKA (reference sequence). CDR3 length: 16 residues. The CDR3 here is CSARGQGAGRPTEAFF. DNA for the CDR3: TGCAGTGCTAGGGGACAGGGGGCTGGTCGGCCCACTGAAGCTTTCTTT.

The chain links TRBV3-1 to TRBJ2-1, with TRBD1 as a possible D gene (5 bases). The CDR3 spans 13 residues. The germline gives CDR1 LGHDT, CDR2 YNNKEL (reference sequence). Trimming cost V 1 base and J 8 bases, with 9 bases left between them. In nucleotides, the CDR3 is TGTGCCAGCAGCCAAGGGGCAGGGTATGAGCAGTTCTTC. It yields the protein CASSQGAGYEQFF.

This clonotype showed up just a few times. The V gene is TRBV6-2 or TRBV6-3, the J gene TRBJ1-1; 7 bases match TRBD1. The germline V gene encodes CDR1 MNHEY and CDR2 SVGEGT. The CDR3 covers 16 residues. J was trimmed by 0 bases and V by 0 bases; bases with no gene match: 4. The CDR3 DNA reads TGTGCCAGCAGTTACTCGACAGGGAGGGTGAACACTGAAGCTTTCTTT. Translation: CASSYSTGRVNTEAFF.

The chain uses TRBV12-3 or TRBV12-4 and TRBJ1-5; 7 nucleotides align to TRBD1. V shed 3 bases and J 4 bases; nucleotides not matched to a gene: 9. This CDR3 has 16 residues. CDR3 protein: CASSFGQAPPNQPQHF. CDR3 nucleotide sequence: TGTGCCAGCAGTTTCGGACAGGCCCCACCGAATCAGCCCCAGCATTTT.

This clonotype turned up a few times. This chain links TRBV7-8 with TRBJ2-5, with D perhaps TRBD1 (6 bases). The CDR3 has 16 amino acids. Per the germline V gene, CDR1 is SGHVS and CDR2 is FQNEAQ. Trimming removed 5 bases at V and 1 base at J, with 17 bases between. CDR3 sequence (DNA): TGTGCCAGCAGCCACCGGGAAAGACAGGCCCAAGAGACCCAGTACTTC. The encoded protein is CASSHRERQAQETQYF.

The chain carries TRBV4-2 and TRBJ2-7, with D possibly being TRBD2 (5 bases). V dropped 0 bases and J dropped 5 bases, with 11 bases sitting between them. The CDR3 extends over 14 amino acids. CDR1 and CDR2 (germline): LGHNA, YNFKEQ. The CDR3 coding sequence is TGTGCCAGCAGCCAAGATCATACGCGGGACGAGCAGTACTTC. This sequence encodes CASSQDHTRDEQYF.

The rearrangement uses TRBV5-4 and TRBJ2-5; 8 bases match TRBD1. Germline V gene lookup returns CDR1 SGHNT and CDR2 YYREEE (reference sequence). There are 14 residues in the CDR3. Trimming took 4 bases from V and 5 from J; bases not matched to a gene: 7. In DNA, the CDR3 is TGTGCCAGCAGCCGGACAGGGATTGGGGAGACCCAGTACTTC. Translated, it gives CASSRTGIGETQYF.

This clonotype came up a few times. The DNA for the CDR3 is TGCAGTGCTAGCACCCTATCGGGGACAGTGAACGGTACGGGTGGCTACACCTTC. This encodes CSASTLSGTVNGTGGYTF. The chain recombines TRBV20-1 with TRBJ1-2, with TRBD1 matching over 7 bases. CDR1 is DFQATT, CDR2 SNEGSKA, per germline (reference sequence). This CDR3 has 18 residues. The V segment lost 3 bases and the J segment 7 bases; nucleotides outside the gene matches: 23.

The table lists this clonotype with a few counts. The genes are TRBV3-1 and TRBJ2-1, with TRBD2 matching 8 bases. The CDR3 length is 19 residues. CDR1 is LGHDT and CDR2 is YNNKEL in the germline V gene (reference sequence). The trim removed 4 bases at V and 4 bases at J, leaving 18 bases unmatched. CDR3 region: CASSLQPGSGERSYNEQFF. The CDR3 nucleotides are TGTGCCAGCAGCCTACAACCGGGTAGCGGGGAGAGGTCATACAATGAGCAGTTCTTC.

The V and J genes are TRBV6-2 or TRBV6-3 and TRBJ2-7; D possibly uses TRBD1 or TRBD2 (5 bases each). This CDR3 has 12 amino acids. Germline lookup yields CDR1 MNHEY and CDR2 SVGEGT. V shed 8 bases and J shed 7 bases, with 15 bases lying between them. DNA of the CDR3: TGTGCCAGCTGGGACCCGCCTCGGGAGCAGTACTTC. It specifies CASWDPPREQYF.

The chain couples TRBV7-9 to TRBJ2-2; 8 positions agree with TRBD2. Germline-derived CDR1 and CDR2 are SEHNR and FQNEAQ (reference sequence). The CDR3 contains 15 residues. The junction had 7 bases not matched to a gene; V was cut back by 5 bases and J by 5 bases. Written as DNA, the CDR3 is TGTGCCAGCAGCCAAGCGGGAGCGCGAACCGGGGAGCTGTTTTTT. As protein: CASSQAGARTGELFF.

This clonotype was counted ten times or more. The chain couples TRBV6-5 to TRBJ2-1; D not certain. Germline V gives CDR1 MNHEY, CDR2 SVGAGI. V gave up 5 bases and J gave up 12 bases, with 8 bases separating them. The CDR3 sequence is 10 residues long. The CDR3 here is CASSAWGQFF. The CDR3 coding sequence is TGTGCCAGCAGTGCCTGGGGGCAGTTCTTC.

This chain links TRBV30 with TRBJ2-1, with no clear D. The CDR3 runs 13 residues. Germline CDR1 is GTSNPN and CDR2 is SVGIG (reference sequence). V lost 0 bases and J 9 bases, leaving 12 bases between the germline ends. CDR3 nucleotide sequence: TGTGCCTGGAGTGTTGTCTTCGCGGTTGAGCAGTTCTTC. It is translated as CAWSVVFAVEQFF.

The table lists this clonotype with many counts. This chain uses TRBV12-3 or TRBV12-4 with TRBJ1-1, with TRBD1 as a possible D gene (6 bases). Trimming removed 6 bases at V and 0 bases at J, with 8 bases between. The CDR3 runs to 13 residues. As DNA, the CDR3 is TGTGCCAGCAGGGACAGAATGAACACTGAAGCTTTCTTT. This gives the protein CASRDRMNTEAFF.

The chain couples TRBV5-1 to TRBJ2-2; D possibly uses TRBD1 or TRBD2 (6 bases each). Trimming took 8 bases from V and 3 from J, leaving 17 bases between them. Germline values: CDR1 SGHRS, CDR2 YFSETQ. This CDR3 spans 15 amino acids. CDR3 sequence (DNA): TGCGCCAGGGTCCGGGGGCTTCGGTACACCGGGGAGCTGTTTTTT. It translates to CARVRGLRYTGELFF.

This chain links TRBV18 with TRBJ1-6; tentative D call: TRBD1 (5 bases). This CDR3 comprises 17 residues. The germline gives CDR1 KGHSH, CDR2 LQKENI. Trimming pared 3 bases from V and 10 bases from J, leaving 22 bases between. In nucleotides, the CDR3 is TGTGCCAGCTCACCTGAAACTCCAGGGTCGGGATTCTCACCCCTCCACTTT. Translated, it gives CASSPETPGSGFSPLHF.

In its sample, this clonotype was seen a few times. The V gene is TRBV20-1, the J gene TRBJ1-5; D is uncertain. Germline CDR1 is DFQATT and CDR2 is SNEGSKA (reference sequence). The germline V and J ends were trimmed by 0 bases and 3 bases, with 12 bases remaining between them. The CDR3 length is 15 residues. The CDR3 nucleotides read TGCAGTGCTAGAGATTTAGGGTATCTCAATCAGCCCCAGCATTTT. It translates to CSARDLGYLNQPQHF.

This clonotype was observed at least ten times. The chain links TRBV20-1 to TRBJ2-3; possibly TRBD2 for D (7 bases). Between the trimmed V and J ends, which lost 6 bases and 1 base, there was a span of 20 bases. Looked up from germline, CDR1 is DFQATT and CDR2 is SNEGSKA (reference sequence). There are 16 residues in the CDR3. CDR3 DNA sequence: TGCAGTGCCGACGGGGGGCTACTCGACGGCACAGATACGCAGTATTTT. Translating gives CSADGGLLDGTDTQYF.